The rows below give T cell receptor beta chains drawn from one sample of a study. In TCRdb, the 5' RACE reads were re-called with MiXCR into one record per CDR3 protein. The data show about 32,000 distinct CDR3 sequences, approximately 24% seen once. The sample comprised memory CD4+ T cells sorted from blood. The receptor set was obtained from a female donor with breast cancer. CDR3s include the opening cysteine and the closing phenylalanine or tryptophan. The order of the fields is D gene, clone size, J gene, V gene, CDR3 DNA, CDR3 protein. A D gene is named only where the DNA matches it firmly. Not all rows give a size; the values are once, few, many and, for expanded clones, a class.

>TRBD2|-|TRBJ2-3|TRBV6-1
TGTGCCAGCGCAGGTAGCGGGGGTTACACAGATACGCAGTATTTT
CASAGSGGYTDTQYF
>-|-|TRBJ1-5|TRBV7-9
TGTGCCAGCACCGACGGTGGTCAGCCCCAGCATTTT
CASTDGGQPQHF
>-|few|TRBJ2-6|TRBV4-3
TGCGCCAGCAGCCAAGGAGAAGGGGCGAGCTCTGGGGCCAACGTCCTGACTTTC
CASSQGEGASSGANVLTF
>-|few|TRBJ1-1|TRBV7-9
TGTGCCAGCAGCTTAACTGACAAGAACACTGAAGCTTTCTTT
CASSLTDKNTEAFF
>-|-|TRBJ1-1|TRBV4-1
TGTGCCAGCAGGCAGGGGAGGAACACTGAAGCTTTCTTT
CASRQGRNTEAFF
>TRBD2|-|TRBJ2-3|TRBV5-1
TGCGCCAGCAGCTTGACTAGCGGGAGATCGAGTGATACGCAGTATTTT
CASSLTSGRSSDTQYF
>-|medium-sized|TRBJ2-1|TRBV27
TGTGCCAGCAGTAGCATCGGGGTGAGCTCCTACAATGAGCAGTTCTTC
CASSSIGVSSYNEQFF
>-|few|TRBJ2-5|TRBV7-3
TGTGCCAGCAGCCCCACGGGCCTCCAGGGTGAGACCCAGTACTTC
CASSPTGLQGETQYF
>-|-|TRBJ2-4|TRBV2
TGTGCCAGCGGTCTTTTCTCTCCGATATCCAAAAACATTCAGTACTTC
CASGLFSPISKNIQYF
>-|few|TRBJ2-3|TRBV12-3/TRBV12-4
TGTGCCAGCAGTTTAGACCAGGGGAGCACAGATACGCAGTATTTT
CASSLDQGSTDTQYF
>-|-|TRBJ1-2|TRBV27
TGTGCCAGCAGTTTATCGGAAAGGGGGTATGGCTACACCTTC
CASSLSERGYGYTF
>-|few|TRBJ1-5|TRBV7-9
TGTGCCAGCAGTAGGGGAACTCAGCCCCAGCATTTT
CASSRGTQPQHF